This T cell receptor (beta chain) was sequenced during a study of shared clonotypes between healthy human individuals. For the study at large: Per donor, CD8 memory used one plate, CD8 naive used two, CD4 memory used three and CD4 naive used three. Study outcomes and limitations: Specimens sampled were limited to blood, with tissue repertoires likely differing.

Clones were sequenced by immunoSEQ multiplex PCR, and TCRdb holds only the in-frame ones, with some missing. This table holds around 1.6 million clones, around 98% found once. Details on this clone: Its target is unknown.

Sequenced material: naive CD4+ T cells sorted from blood. The sample's subset: CD45RA+ positively selected. The receptor's source is a man in his thirties or forties in good health.

CDR3 DNA sequence: TGTGCCAGCAGCTTACTTCAGGGGAACAATGAGCAGTTCTTC. Its translation is CASSLLQGNNEQFF. J is TRBJ2-1 and V is TRBV11-2; TRBD1 is a possible D gene (6 bases). CDR1 is SGHAT, CDR2 FQNNGV, per germline. The germline V and J ends were trimmed by 2 bases and 5 bases, with 10 bases remaining between them. The CDR3 runs 14 residues.